The 5 T cell receptor beta chains below were found in one sample sequenced in a study of T cell repertoires in cytomegalovirus infection. Using its own MiXCR run on the reads, TCRdb lists one record per CDR3 protein. Here the sample spans about 530,000 distinct CDR3 sequences, about 30% being singletons. Material: PBMCs. Receptor source: a human donor in good health (CMV status not recorded). Some clones in this sample may be carry-over from other donors' samples.

The genes are TRBV7-3 and TRBJ1-1, with a possible D match to TRBD1 (6 bases). V was clipped by 0 bases and J by 5 bases, with 13 bases between them. The CDR3 loop spans 15 amino acids. The germline V gene encodes CDR1 SGHTA and CDR2 FQGTGA. CDR3 in amino acids: CASSLTQGPGTEAFF. As DNA, the CDR3 is TGTGCCAGCAGCTTAACCCAGGGGCCGGGTACTGAAGCTTTCTTT.

The chain employs TRBV6-2 or TRBV6-3 and TRBJ1-3, with D possibly TRBD1 on 6 matching bases. CDR3 length: 16 residues. Trimming stripped 6 bases from V and 0 bases from J, with 15 bases between. The germline V gene has CDR1 MNHEY and CDR2 SVGEGT. As DNA, the CDR3 is TGTGCCAGCAGACCGCACGACAGGACCTCTGGAAACACCATATATTTT. It yields the protein CASRPHDRTSGNTIYF.

This clonotype has ten or more counts. The J gene is TRBJ2-5, the V gene TRBV7-8, with no clear D. CDR1 and CDR2 from the germline V gene are SGHVS and FQNEAQ. Between the trimmed V and J ends, which lost 4 bases and 1 base, there was a span of 4 bases. CDR3 size: 12 residues. The CDR3 region has the DNA TGTGCCAGCAGCTCCTCCCAAGAGACCCAGTACTTC. This codes for CASSSSQETQYF.

This clonotype was observed a few times. This chain uses TRBV6-5 with TRBJ1-3; D perhaps matches TRBD1 (6 bases). The CDR3 consists of 14 residues. The germline gives CDR1 MNHEY, CDR2 SVGAGI. Trimming removed 0 bases from V and 5 bases from J, with 8 bases in between. DNA of the CDR3: TGTGCCAGCAGTTACTCGGGGGCGCGAAACACCATATATTTT. Its translation: CASSYSGARNTIYF.

This clonotype was found many times. The chain links TRBV6-2 or TRBV6-3 to TRBJ2-7; 13 positions agree with TRBD2. Trimming took 6 bases from V and 2 from J; bases not matched to a gene: 16. Per the germline V gene, CDR1 is MNHEY and CDR2 is SVGEGT. The CDR3 sequence is 19 residues long. In DNA, the CDR3 is TGTGCCAGCAGGGCAAATCCGGGACTAGCGGGAAGTAGGCCCTACGAGCAGTACGTC. As protein: CASRANPGLAGSRPYEQYV.